This TCR beta chain was sequenced for a study of cytomegalovirus exposure and HLA in healthy donors. The CDR3 totals 15 residues. With 2 bases removed from V and 7 bases from J, the gap between germline ends came to 14 bases. From germline, CDR1 is SGHAT and CDR2 FQNNGV. Sequenced by immunoSEQ multiplex PCR; TCRdb stores in-frame clones only, minus some. The data hold some 170,000 clones, with 80% to 90% observed a single time. Specimen: PBMCs. The clonotype was recovered from a woman aged 25 to 39 in good health and CMV-seronegative. This chain connects TRBV11-2 to TRBJ1-4; TRBD1 is a possible D gene (6 bases). The CDR3 DNA is TGTGCCAGCAGCTTAATTGGGGGCATAGCTGAAAAACTGTTTTTT. Its translation is CASSLIGGIAEKLFF.